This record looks at one TCR beta chain sequence and its context. Its antigen has not been determined. No base-level quality is on record; no much larger clone is a single base apart. This entry belongs to a study of blood T cells in healthy people across ages (dated by TCRdb to between 2014 and 2017). Context from the whole study: In model experiments, template switching captured about one uniquely barcoded TCR beta cDNA molecule for every two T cells. The study measured age-related changes in TCR beta repertoire diversity using deep sequencing normalized with unique cDNA molecular identifiers. The donors were divided into four age groups: young (average around 15 years), middle-aged (around 37), aged (about 56) and long-lived (about 90). To avoid experimental bias, donors of different ages were randomly spread across the sequencing lanes. Using the same blood draw, the study looked at two additional independent replicas of 1 million unique cDNA reads for two donors, one aged 18 to 29 and the other aged 80 or older. The paper as a whole reports these results and caveats: Because the CMV infection status of the donors was unknown, age-related changes in expanded clonotypes may potentially have been confounded. Observed TCR beta diversity per million T cells fell roughly linearly with age, and a significant reduction was already apparent by age roughly 40. Compared with the aged group, the long-lived group had more naive CD4+ T cells, fewer expanded clones and increased TCR diversity, a pattern suggesting age selection. Bulk unsorted PBMC profiling prevented conclusive comparison of naive and antigen-experienced compartments. The percentage of naive T cells measured by flow cytometry correlated strongly with observed TCR beta diversity. Estimates of total diversity based on one million sequenced T cells were considered lower bounds and underestimates.

The germline V end is reduced by 3 bases and the J end by 10 bases; junction bases left unmatched: 5. Based on the germline V gene (reference sequence), the CDR1 and CDR2 sequences are DFQATT and SNEGSKA. Inclusive of the bounding cysteine and phenylalanine, the CDR3 is 14 residues long. Solely the CDR3 DNA is kept, with 42 bases framed from the first base. Systemically healthy Caucasian individuals from Russia, some 38 in total and aged about 6 to 90 years, were included as donors. Each donor gave roughly 9 milliliters of peripheral blood, drawn into EDTA-treated Vacutainer tubes. Ficoll-Paque density-gradient centrifugation was used to isolate PBMCs, with at least 6.5 million per sample. Trizol reagent was used to extract total RNA from PBMCs, with at least 5 micrograms per sample. Naive CD45RAhigh/CD27high T cell percentages were measured by flow cytometry on a PBMC aliquot from every donor. Library construction relied on 5' RACE. Sequencing was carried out with an Illumina HiSeq 2500. A second PCR of roughly 7 to 12 cycles was performed with a sample-barcoded 5' primer and a J-beta primer mix. A unique molecular identifier was introduced onto each TCR beta cDNA molecule by a template-switch 5' adaptor carrying 12 random nucleotides. Each sample yielded at least 3 million CDR3-containing paired-end reads. First-strand cDNA was synthesized from all RNA with the Mint cDNA synthesis kit, primed by a TRBC-specific oligonucleotide. Following uracil-DNA glycosylase treatment, all cDNA underwent a first 18-cycle PCR with the universal primers M1SS and BC2_uni_R. On the authors' methods: Each sample was normalized by randomly selecting 1 million high-quality reads, each carrying a distinct molecular identifier. Reads with shared molecular identifiers were discarded instead of being binned into consensus sequences. MiTCR, run with a Q25 quality threshold and the strictest error-elimination algorithm, handled CDR3 identification, clonotype clustering and error correction. A nonparametric unseen species model with Euler transformation was used to estimate a lower bound on total TCR beta diversity. The raw public data were reprocessed by TCRdb itself: fastp quality trimming at Q25, MiXCR clonotype calling, in-frame beta chains only. Every CDR3 protein is listed once, alongside the most common genes and DNA of its rows. The authors' filters were not applied to this entry. This sample gives 800,000 to 1,000,000 distinct CDR3 sequences in total; around 48% of them show up just once. The ten largest clonotypes hold around an eighth of the sample.

The clonotype originates from a man under 40 in good health. The rearrangement combines TRBV20-1 with TRBJ2-1, with 14 bases matching TRBD2. Specimen: blood. CDR3 protein: CSARTSGGAGEQFF. The DNA is TGCAGTGCTAGGACTAGCGGGGGGGCAGGGGAGCAGTTCTTC.